The 12 T cell receptor beta chains below were found in one sample sequenced in a study of CD8 T cells in Susac syndrome. With random hexamers, reverse transcription was performed on about 0.45 to 1 ug of RNA. TCRdb called the immunoSEQ multiplex PCR reads again in MiXCR, with one record for every CDR3 protein. The table lists roughly 170,000 distinct CDR3 sequences, 93% of them singletons. Sequencing was done on a sample of CD4+ T cells from PBMCs. These receptors originate from a human donor with multiple sclerosis.

CDR3 in amino acids: CASSQARSSGANVLTF. The CDR3 nucleotides read TGTGCCAGCAGCCAAGCCCGTAGCTCTGGGGCCAACGTCCTGACTTTC. V usage is TRBV12-3 or TRBV12-4 and J usage is TRBJ2-6; D uncertain. Trimming stripped 6 bases from V and 0 bases from J, with 12 bases between. The CDR3 extends over 16 amino acids.

The rearrangement joins TRBV3-1 to TRBJ1-1; D is ambiguous. Trimming pared 1 base from V and 2 bases from J, leaving 8 bases between. Germline CDR1 and CDR2: LGHDT and YNNKEL (reference sequence). The CDR3 sequence is 14 residues long. The CDR3 DNA is TGTGCCAGCAGCCAAGGAAGATTCAACACTGAAGCTTTCTTT. Its translation: CASSQGRFNTEAFF.

The rearrangement links TRBV11-2 to TRBJ1-1; D is ambiguous. CDR3 size: 13 residues. The germline CDR1 and CDR2 sequences are SGHAT and FQNNGV. The V gene lost 4 bases and the J gene lost 0 bases, with 6 bases spanning the gap. The DNA of the CDR3 is TGTGCCAGCAGCTCGTCGATGAACACTGAAGCTTTCTTT. It is translated as CASSSSMNTEAFF.

This chain uses TRBV14 with TRBJ2-7; D is unclear. The CDR3 loop spans 12 amino acids. V was pared by 2 bases and J by 4 bases, with 6 bases between. CDR1 SGHDN and CDR2 FVKESK come from the germline V gene. CDR3 amino acids: CASSQQDYEQYF. CDR3 nucleotides: TGTGCCAGCAGCCAACAGGATTACGAGCAGTACTTC.

This clonotype was recorded once. This rearrangement joins TRBV29-1 to TRBJ1-5; D call uncertain. The CDR3 has 14 residues. Germline CDR1 SQVTM, CDR2 ANQGSEA. The ends were cut back, 8 bases at V and 4 bases at J, with 18 bases in the middle. The CDR3 DNA reads as TGCAGCATCTCTCACGGTGGAATTAATCAGCCCCAGCATTTT. This gives the protein CSISHGGINQPQHF.

The V and J genes are TRBV6-1 and TRBJ2-7; TRBD1 agrees at 11 bases. The J segment lost 6 bases and the V segment lost 6 bases, leaving 16 bases of the junction unmatched. The CDR3 contains 17 residues. The germline CDR1 and CDR2 sequences are MNHNS and SASEGT. CDR3 nucleotide sequence: TGTGCCAGCAGCCGTCTTACCGCGGGACAGGGGGGGCTCGAGCAGTACTTC. Its protein is CASSRLTAGQGGLEQYF.

This clonotype has just one count. This chain uses TRBV7-9 with TRBJ1-1; TRBD1 aligns across 10 bases. Trimming removed 5 bases from V and 3 bases from J; junction bases left unmatched: 9. Germline-derived CDR1 and CDR2 are SEHNR and FQNEAQ (reference sequence). The CDR3 extends over 16 amino acids. CDR3 amino acids: CASSVRPGTGDTEAFF. Here the CDR3 DNA reads TGTGCCAGCAGCGTCCGACCCGGGACAGGGGACACTGAAGCTTTCTTT.

The chain links TRBV19 to TRBJ1-5, with TRBD1 identical over 7 bases. V shed 3 bases, J shed 2 bases, and the junction held 4 bases outside the gene matches. CDR1 and CDR2 from the germline V gene are LNHDA and SQIVND (reference sequence). The CDR3 is 15 residues long. The CDR3: CASSIEGQGNQPQHF. The CDR3 bases are TGTGCCAGTAGTATCGAAGGACAGGGCAATCAGCCCCAGCATTTT.

V usage is TRBV27 and J usage is TRBJ2-3; D is unclear. The CDR3 consists of 14 residues. CDR1 is MNHEY, CDR2 SMNVEV, per germline (reference sequence). The ends were cut back, 3 bases at V and 6 bases at J, with 13 bases in the middle. CDR3 DNA: TGTGCCAGCAGTTTGTGGGGTGTCATGGATACGCAGTATTTT. It encodes CASSLWGVMDTQYF.

The chain has TRBV18 and TRBJ1-5, with a weak D call TRBD1 (5 bases). Trimming left V 2 bases short and J 2 bases short, with 10 bases between. There are 15 residues in the CDR3. Germline lookup yields CDR1 KGHSH and CDR2 LQKENI. The CDR3 reads CASSPGTGRNQPQHF. DNA of the CDR3: TGTGCCAGCTCACCAGGAACAGGCCGCAATCAGCCCCAGCATTTT.

A note on this clonotype: An end of the junction does not agree with germline; a read error may underlie this. This chain joins TRBV18 and TRBJ2-6; perhaps TRBD2 as D (6 bases). Germline V lookup: CDR1 KGHSH, CDR2 LQKENI. This CDR3 is built from 18 residues. The CDR3 sequence is CASSPWDQGGLGANVLIF. The CDR3 DNA follows: TGTGCCAGCTCACCATGGGATCAGGGAGGTCTTGGGGCCAACGTCCTGATTTTC.

This rearrangement joins TRBV11-2 to TRBJ2-2; D possibly corresponds to TRBD2 (6 bases). Germline V lookup: CDR1 SGHAT, CDR2 FQNNGV. The CDR3 totals 17 residues. V lost 3 bases and J lost 2, with 16 bases in between. The CDR3 DNA is TGTGCCAGCAGCTTGATCGGGACGGGGGTCAACACCGGGGAGCTGTTTTTT. Translating it yields CASSLIGTGVNTGELFF.